The present entry profiles one T cell receptor (beta chain) with its context. Its antigen is not identified. The TCRbeta library was prepared with unique molecular identifiers. MiXCR was run by TCRdb on the PCR reads, yielding one entry per CDR3 protein. This sample yields roughly 420,000 distinct CDR3 sequences, of which 16% are seen a single time; over 25% belongs to the top ten. Germline V gene lookup returns CDR1 MNHNS and CDR2 SASEGT. The V and J ends lost 6 bases and 4 bases respectively, with 15 bases between them. The length of the CDR3 is 15 residues. This entry belongs to a study of T-cell reconstitution after alpha-beta-depleted transplantation in children. Study results and limitations: The study traced high day-60 TCRbeta diversity in some patients to surviving recipient T cells and thymic progenitors. Approximately two months post-transplant, alpha-beta T cells reportedly originated from several hundred expanded graft clones. After one year, T-cell counts and TCRbeta diversity mostly came from new T cells.

V gene TRBV6-1 combines with J gene TRBJ2-2; TRBD1 might be the D (6 bases). The sample in question was PBMCs, mostly from graft donor cells, obtained 360 days after TCRalphabeta/CD19-depleted stem cell transplant. The clonotype originates from a boy less than two years old who had a stem cell transplant for Wiskott-Aldrich syndrome, so the T cells may come from the graft donor. Here the CDR3 DNA reads TGTGCCAGCAGGCCCTACAGGGTTGGCACCGGGGAGCTGTTTTTT. Protein: CASRPYRVGTGELFF.